The clone carrying this TCR beta chain was counted a single time. The antigen is unknown. These data come from a study of radiation and T cells in renal cell carcinoma. The CDR3 is made up of 14 amino acids. The V segment lost 6 bases and the J segment 7 bases; nucleotides outside the gene matches: 4. CDR1 and CDR2 (germline): SGHTA, FQGNSA. Time point given: baseline pretreatment blood. The treatment here: 15 Gy SBRT to primary tumor, nephrectomy 4 weeks later. After SBRT, blood was collected at 2 and 4 weeks, plus baseline. Whole-study findings and limits: From baseline, blood top tumor clonotypes peaked at 2 weeks post-radiation.

Measured with immunoSEQ multiplex PCR; TCRdb has only the in-frame clones, and not every one. The data contain about 91,000 clones, 82% of them singletons. This TCR was sampled from a man aged 60-69 years with renal cell carcinoma. The V and J genes are TRBV7-2 and TRBJ2-2; 11 nucleotides align to TRBD1. The sample consisted of blood, taken from a patient whose treatment included radiotherapy and nephrectomy. The CDR3 bases are TGTGCCAGCAGACGGACAGGGGGCGGCGGGGAGCTGTTTTTT. It encodes CASRRTGGGGELFF.